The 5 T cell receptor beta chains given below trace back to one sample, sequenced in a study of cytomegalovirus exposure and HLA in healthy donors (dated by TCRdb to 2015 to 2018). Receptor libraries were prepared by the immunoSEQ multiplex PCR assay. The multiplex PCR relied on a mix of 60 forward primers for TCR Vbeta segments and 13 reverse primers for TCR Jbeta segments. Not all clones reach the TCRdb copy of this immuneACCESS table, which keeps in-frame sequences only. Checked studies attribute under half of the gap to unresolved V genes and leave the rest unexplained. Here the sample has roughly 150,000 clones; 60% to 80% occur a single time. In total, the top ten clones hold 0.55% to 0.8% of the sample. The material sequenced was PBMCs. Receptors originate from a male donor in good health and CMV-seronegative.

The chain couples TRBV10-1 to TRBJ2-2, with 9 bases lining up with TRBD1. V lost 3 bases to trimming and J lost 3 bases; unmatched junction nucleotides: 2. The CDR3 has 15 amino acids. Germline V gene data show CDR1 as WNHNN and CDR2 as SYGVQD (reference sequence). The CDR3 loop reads CASSDRTGDTGELFF. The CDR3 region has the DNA TGCGCCAGCAGTGATAGGACAGGGGACACCGGGGAGCTGTTTTTT.

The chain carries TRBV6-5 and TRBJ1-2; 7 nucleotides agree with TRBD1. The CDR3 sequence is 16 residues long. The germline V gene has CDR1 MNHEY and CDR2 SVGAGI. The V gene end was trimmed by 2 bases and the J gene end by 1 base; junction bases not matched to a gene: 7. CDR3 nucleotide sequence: TGTGCCAGCAGTTACGTGGGACAGCCCTATAACTATGGCTACACCTTC. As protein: CASSYVGQPYNYGYTF.

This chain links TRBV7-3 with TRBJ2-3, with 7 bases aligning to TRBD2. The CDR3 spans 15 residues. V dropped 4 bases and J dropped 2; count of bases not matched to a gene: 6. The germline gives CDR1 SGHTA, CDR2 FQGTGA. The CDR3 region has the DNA TGTGCCAGCAGCTCCGGGGGAGGGCCCACAGATACGCAGTATTTT. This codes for CASSSGGGPTDTQYF.

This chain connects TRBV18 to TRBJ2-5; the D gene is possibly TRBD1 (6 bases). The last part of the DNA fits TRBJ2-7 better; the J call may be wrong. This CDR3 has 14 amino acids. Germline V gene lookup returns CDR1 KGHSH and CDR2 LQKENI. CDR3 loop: CASSPPDSYYEQYF. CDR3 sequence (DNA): TGTGCCAGCTCACCACCGGACAGTTATTACGAGCAGTACTTC.

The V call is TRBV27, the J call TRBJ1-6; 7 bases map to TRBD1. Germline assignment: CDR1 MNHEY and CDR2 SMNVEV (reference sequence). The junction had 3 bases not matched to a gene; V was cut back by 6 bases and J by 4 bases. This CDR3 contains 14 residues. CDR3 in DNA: TGTGCCAGCAGCCGGGACAGATATAATTCACCCCTCCACTTT. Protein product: CASSRDRYNSPLHF.